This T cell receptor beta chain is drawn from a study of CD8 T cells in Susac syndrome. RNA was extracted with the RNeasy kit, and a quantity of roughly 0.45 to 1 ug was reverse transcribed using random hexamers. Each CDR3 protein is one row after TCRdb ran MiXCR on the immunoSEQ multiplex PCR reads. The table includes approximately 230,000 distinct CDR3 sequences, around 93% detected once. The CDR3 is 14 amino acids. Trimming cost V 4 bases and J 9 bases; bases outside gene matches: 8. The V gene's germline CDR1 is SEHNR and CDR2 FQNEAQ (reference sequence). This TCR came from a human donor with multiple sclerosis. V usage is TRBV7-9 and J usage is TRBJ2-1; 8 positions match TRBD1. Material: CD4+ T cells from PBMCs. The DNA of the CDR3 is TGTGCCAGCAGCTGGACAGGGCCCCGGGGTGAGCAGTTCTTC. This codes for CASSWTGPRGEQFF.